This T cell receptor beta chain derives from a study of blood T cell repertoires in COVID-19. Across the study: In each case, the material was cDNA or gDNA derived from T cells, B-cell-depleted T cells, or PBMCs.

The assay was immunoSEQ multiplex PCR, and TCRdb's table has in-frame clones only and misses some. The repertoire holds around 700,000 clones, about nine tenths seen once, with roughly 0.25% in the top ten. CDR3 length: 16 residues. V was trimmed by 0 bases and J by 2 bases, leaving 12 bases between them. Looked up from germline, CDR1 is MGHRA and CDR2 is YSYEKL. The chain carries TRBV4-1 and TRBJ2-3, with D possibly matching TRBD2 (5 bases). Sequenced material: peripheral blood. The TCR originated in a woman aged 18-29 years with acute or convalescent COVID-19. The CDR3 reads CASSQDLDSLTDTQYF. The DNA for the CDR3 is TGCGCCAGCAGCCAAGACTTGGACTCGCTCACAGATACGCAGTATTTT.